A single sample is the source of the 20 T cell receptor beta chains below, sequenced in a study of graft-versus-host responses after intestinal transplantation. The starting material, graft tissue, was processed to release intraepithelial and lamina propria lymphocytes. Sequenced by immunoSEQ multiplex PCR; TCRdb stores in-frame clones only, minus some. The sample holds 20,000 to 25,000 clones, roughly four fifths seen once. The sequencing used ileum tissue, collected 12 days after intestinal transplant. The receptors here all came from a human patient who received an intestinal transplant, so some T cells may come from the graft donor.

This clone occurred a few times. V usage is TRBV5-1 and J usage is TRBJ2-7; 11 bases agree with TRBD1. J lost 0 bases, V lost 3 bases, and 2 bases had no gene match. The germline gives CDR1 SGHRS, CDR2 YFSETQ. The length of the CDR3 is 15 residues. As DNA, the CDR3 is TGCGCCAGCAGCTACGGGACAGGGGGCTCCTACGAGCAGTACTTC. This codes for CASSYGTGGSYEQYF.

CDR3 residues: CASSPWTGVGTEAFF. DNA of the CDR3: TGCGCCAGCAGCCCATGGACAGGGGTTGGCACTGAAGCTTTCTTT. The rearrangement uses TRBV5-1 and TRBJ1-1; 9 positions agree with TRBD1. J was trimmed by 4 bases and V by 4 bases; bases with no gene match: 8. CDR1 and CDR2 (germline): SGHRS, YFSETQ. The CDR3 totals 15 residues. Filled out from reference TRBV5-1 and TRBJ1-1, the complete variable domain reads KAGVTQTPRYLIKTRGQQVTLSCSPISGHRSVSWYQQTPGQGLQFLFEYFSETQRNKGNFPGRFSGRQFSNSRSEMNVSTLELGDSALYLCASSPWTGVGTEAFFGQGTRLTVV.

This chain links TRBV27 with TRBJ1-4; D remains ambiguous. Trimming shortened V by 8 bases and J by 8 bases, and 27 bases separated the two germline ends. Germline assignment: CDR1 MNHEY and CDR2 SMNVEV (reference sequence). The CDR3 length is 17 residues. The CDR3 loop reads CASSRGRVMSKREKLFF. CDR3 nucleotide sequence: TGTGCCAGCTCCCGAGGGCGGGTTATGAGTAAACGGGAAAAACTGTTTTTT.

The chain uses TRBV10-3 and TRBJ2-7; the D gene is possibly TRBD2 (6 bases). The CDR3 contains 15 residues. With 3 bases removed from V and 3 bases from J, the gap between germline ends came to 15 bases. Germline values: CDR1 ENHRY, CDR2 SYGVKD. In DNA form, the CDR3 reads TGTGCCATCAGTGACCCGATGGGGGGACTCTACGAGCAGTACTTC. As protein: CAISDPMGGLYEQYF.

This sequence joins TRBV5-1 and TRBJ2-7; TRBD2 matches 12 bases. The CDR3 has 14 amino acids. Germline CDR1 reads SGHRS; CDR2 reads YFSETQ. J was trimmed by 2 bases and V by 4 bases; bases with no gene match: 1. CDR3 in amino acids: CASSASGGAYEQYF. CDR3 coding DNA: TGCGCCAGCAGCGCTAGCGGGGGGGCCTACGAGCAGTACTTC.

The chain carries TRBV4-2 and TRBJ2-4; 11 bases match TRBD2. With V trimmed by 4 bases and J by 3 bases, 5 bases remained unmatched. Germline V lookup: CDR1 LGHNA, CDR2 YNFKEQ. The CDR3 consists of 16 residues. CDR3 residues: CASSPLAGGYKNIQYF. The CDR3 DNA follows: TGTGCCAGCAGCCCTCTAGCGGGGGGCTACAAAAACATTCAGTACTTC.

V and J are TRBV19 and TRBJ2-1; 7 bases align to TRBD2. There are 14 residues in the CDR3. V dropped 1 base and J dropped 7; count of bases not matched to a gene: 4. Germline CDR1 LNHDA, CDR2 SQIVND (reference sequence). The chain's CDR3 is CASSIAGGGNEQFF. The CDR3, as DNA: TGTGCCAGTAGTATAGCGGGAGGAGGAAATGAGCAGTTCTTC.

This clone was detected a few times. The chain is built from TRBV6-1 and TRBJ1-5; no definite D call. The CDR3 has 12 amino acids. Between the trimmed V and J ends, which lost 6 bases and 9 bases, there was a span of 12 bases. Germline CDR1 and CDR2: MNHNS and SASEGT. The CDR3 sequence is CASRAEIRPQHF. The DNA for the CDR3 is TGTGCCAGCAGAGCGGAGATCAGGCCCCAGCATTTT.

V gene TRBV30 combines with J gene TRBJ1-1; 8 nucleotides match TRBD1. The CDR3 sequence is 15 residues long. Germline loops: CDR1 GTSNPN, CDR2 SVGIG (reference sequence). V lost 1 base to trimming and J lost 7 bases; unmatched junction nucleotides: 11. The CDR3 sequence: CAWSELTGGTNEAFF. The CDR3, as DNA: TGTGCCTGGAGTGAACTTACAGGGGGTACGAATGAAGCTTTCTTT.

This chain connects TRBV4-3 to TRBJ1-4, with 9 bases aligning to TRBD1. The CDR3 spans 16 residues. The V and J ends lost 0 bases and 7 bases, in that order; junction bases with no gene match: 6. Per germline, CDR1 LGHNA and CDR2 YSLEER. Here the CDR3 reads CASSQDPGTGSEKLFF. In nucleotides, the CDR3 is TGCGCCAGCAGCCAAGATCCCGGGACAGGGAGTGAAAAACTGTTTTTT.

This clone occurred once. The chain joins TRBV5-6 to TRBJ2-7; 7 bases match TRBD2. CDR1 is SGHDT and CDR2 is YYEEEE in the germline V gene. The CDR3 spans 12 residues. Germline trimming cut 4 bases from V and 5 bases from J; bases unmatched to any gene: 3. CDR3 sequence reads: CASSREAHEQYF. CDR3 DNA: TGTGCCAGCAGCCGGGAGGCCCACGAGCAGTACTTC.

By share, this clone ranks as medium-sized (0.01 to 0.1%). V usage is TRBV13 and J usage is TRBJ1-2; D is possibly TRBD1 (6 bases). This CDR3 is built from 15 residues. In germline, CDR1 is PRHDT, CDR2 FYEKMQ (reference sequence). The V gene lost 4 bases and the J gene lost 3 bases, with 15 bases spanning the gap. CDR3 bases: TGTGCCAGCAGCTCAGGAGCAGGGGCCCACTATGGCTACACCTTC. It encodes CASSSGAGAHYGYTF.

This clone was seen only once. The J gene is TRBJ2-1, the V gene TRBV7-3, with TRBD2 identical over 8 bases. Trimming removed 6 bases from V and 5 bases from J; junction bases left unmatched: 6. CDR1 SGHTA and CDR2 FQGTGA come from the germline V gene. This CDR3 has 14 residues. The chain's CDR3 is CASSRAGEDNEQFF. CDR3 bases: TGTGCCAGCAGTAGAGCGGGGGAAGACAATGAGCAGTTCTTC.

The V call is TRBV4-2, the J call TRBJ2-5, with 11 bases lining up with TRBD2. From germline, CDR1 is LGHNA and CDR2 YNFKEQ. The ends lost 2 bases at V and 3 bases at J; junction bases unmatched: 14. The CDR3 runs 19 residues. In nucleotides, the CDR3 is TGTGCCAGCAGCCAAATTCTAGCGGGGGGCCGAGCCTATAAAGAGACCCAGTACTTC. The encoded protein is CASSQILAGGRAYKETQYF.

This clone is medium-sized in the sample. The genes are TRBV11-3 and TRBJ2-3; 12 bases map to TRBD1. The CDR3 runs 14 residues. Germline V lookup: CDR1 SGHNT, CDR2 YENEEA. Trimming cost V 7 bases and J 5 bases; bases outside gene matches: 4. For the CDR3, the DNA is TGTGCCAGCACAGGGGACAGGGGGCGAGATACGCAGTATTTT. Residues: CASTGDRGRDTQYF.

V and J are TRBV2 and TRBJ1-1, with D perhaps TRBD1 (5 bases). There are 11 residues in the CDR3. Trimming removed 10 bases from V and 1 base from J, with 7 bases in between. Looked up from germline, CDR1 is SNHLY and CDR2 is FYNNEI. The CDR3 nucleotides are TGTGCCATGGGGGGGAACACTGAAGCTTTCTTT. Translation gives CAMGGNTEAFF.

This chain uses TRBV9 with TRBJ1-4; no reliable D call. From germline, CDR1 is SGDLS and CDR2 YYNGEE. V was shortened by 3 bases and J by 8 bases, with 8 bases between the two germline ends. This CDR3 contains 12 residues. This CDR3 is CASSGLEEKLFF. As DNA, the CDR3 is TGTGCCAGCAGCGGTCTCGAGGAAAAACTGTTTTTT.

The rearrangement uses TRBV18 and TRBJ2-7; 10 nucleotides line up with TRBD2. Germline V gives CDR1 KGHSH, CDR2 LQKENI. J gave up 3 bases and V 5 bases, and 16 bases lay outside the gene matches. CDR3 length equals 18 residues. The CDR3 DNA follows: TGTGCCAGCTCAACTATTCCGATAGTCAGCGGGGGGGTCTACGAGCAGTACTTC. Encoded protein: CASSTIPIVSGGVYEQYF.

This chain uses TRBV27 with TRBJ2-1; TRBD2 matches at 14 bases. CDR3 length: 14 residues. CDR1 is MNHEY and CDR2 is SMNVEV in the germline V gene (reference sequence). Trimming cost V 6 bases and J 11 bases; bases outside gene matches: 6. The CDR3 is CASSTGLAGEKQFF. Here the CDR3 DNA reads TGTGCCAGCAGCACGGGACTAGCGGGAGAAAAGCAGTTCTTC.

The J gene is TRBJ2-3, the V gene TRBV2; 7 bases match TRBD2. The CDR3 consists of 14 residues. Germline V CDR1 and CDR2: SNHLY, FYNNEI. V lost 7 bases, J lost 3 bases, and 7 bases stayed unmatched. The CDR3 is CASNFGLVTDTQYF. CDR3 nucleotide sequence: TGTGCCAGCAATTTCGGACTAGTGACAGATACGCAGTATTTT.